These 28 T cell receptor beta chains came from one sample sequenced in a study of CD4 T cell repertoires in COVID-19. This table comes from immunoSEQ multiplex PCR, and its TCRdb copy is limited to in-frame clones, with some not included. The sample has about 75,000 clones; around four fifths are singletons. The specimen comprised CD4+ T cells from peripheral blood, sampled after recovery from COVID-19. These receptors originate from a human donor who had COVID-19.

The J gene is TRBJ2-2, the V gene TRBV29-1, with a possible D match to TRBD1 (6 bases). V lost 6 bases and J 5 bases, leaving 13 bases between the germline ends. Germline loops: CDR1 SQVTM, CDR2 ANQGSEA. This CDR3 contains 13 residues. CDR3 nucleotides: TGCAGCGTCACGACAGGAGCAACCGGGGAGCTGTTTTTT. Encoded protein: CSVTTGATGELFF.

The chain combines TRBV28 with TRBJ2-5, with D possibly TRBD1 on 6 matching bases. Looked up from germline, CDR1 is MDHEN and CDR2 is SYDVKM. V was cut by 7 bases and J by 2 bases, with 14 bases left in between. This CDR3 comprises 14 residues. The CDR3 loop is CASTVQGPQETQYF. DNA for the CDR3: TGTGCCAGCACCGTACAGGGACCGCAAGAGACCCAGTACTTC.

The chain recombines TRBV19 with TRBJ2-2; 7 bases are a match to TRBD1. Unmatched junction bases numbered 13, after V lost 5 bases and J lost 7 bases. The germline V gene has CDR1 LNHDA and CDR2 SQIVND (reference sequence). The CDR3 runs to 16 residues. CDR3: CASSEVDRPKGGELFF. CDR3 nucleotide sequence: TGTGCCAGTAGTGAGGTGGACAGGCCTAAAGGCGGGGAGCTGTTTTTT. Using reference TRBV19 and TRBJ2-2 for the parts outside the CDR3, the full variable domain is DGGITQSPKYLFRKEGQNVTLSCEQNLNHDAMYWYRQDPGQGLRLIYYSQIVNDFQKGDIAEGYSVSREKKESFPLTVTSAQKNPTAFYLCASSEVDRPKGGELFFGEGSRLTVL.

This clone was found a few times. V and J are TRBV6-5 and TRBJ2-7; D may correspond to TRBD1 or TRBD2 (5 bases each). The CDR3 length is 13 residues. From germline, CDR1 is MNHEY and CDR2 SVGAGI. With 6 bases removed from V and 3 bases from J, the gap between germline ends came to 12 bases. CDR3 nucleotide sequence: TGTGCCAGCAGGGACGGGACGATCTACGAGCAGTACTTC. Encoded protein: CASRDGTIYEQYF.

The chain is built from TRBV4-1 and TRBJ1-4; D is uncertain. CDR1 is MGHRA and CDR2 is YSYEKL in the germline V gene. Trimming cost V 3 bases and J 3 bases, with 8 bases left between them. The CDR3 is 14 residues long. CDR3 DNA sequence: TGCGCCAGCAGCCATCCGCAGCCTAATGAAAAACTGTTTTTT. Amino acids: CASSHPQPNEKLFF.

The V gene is TRBV10-2, the J gene TRBJ2-2; D may be TRBD2 (6 bases). Trimming stripped 6 bases from V and 7 bases from J, with 18 bases between. The germline CDR1 and CDR2 sequences are WSHSY and SAAADI. The CDR3 loop spans 15 amino acids. The CDR3 region is CASRGSGGEYGELFF. For the CDR3, the DNA is TGCGCCAGCAGAGGGTCAGGCGGGGAGTACGGGGAGCTGTTTTTT.

V usage is TRBV6-1 and J usage is TRBJ1-2, with D uncertain. Between the trimmed V and J ends, which lost 1 base and 8 bases, there was a span of 17 bases. Germline CDR1 is MNHNS and CDR2 is SASEGT. The CDR3 runs to 15 residues. CDR3 sequence reads: CASSEELTKPRGYTF. The DNA of the CDR3 is TGTGCCAGCAGTGAAGAACTCACCAAACCTCGGGGCTACACCTTC.

V gene TRBV28 combines with J gene TRBJ1-4; 8 bases fit TRBD1. Germline V gene lookup returns CDR1 MDHEN and CDR2 SYDVKM. CDR3 size: 15 residues. V lost 6 bases to trimming and J lost 3 bases; unmatched junction nucleotides: 6. The CDR3, as DNA: TGTGCCAGCAGCCGCGCGGGACAGGCTAATGAAAAACTGTTTTTT. Translating it yields CASSRAGQANEKLFF.

The rearrangement links TRBV28 to TRBJ2-1; 11 bases are shared with TRBD2. This CDR3 contains 13 residues. The germline V gene encodes CDR1 MDHEN and CDR2 SYDVKM. V lost 11 bases, J lost 9 bases, and 9 bases stayed unmatched. The CDR3 sequence: CAGRTSGRGEQFF. The DNA for the CDR3 is TGTGCCGGGAGAACTAGCGGGAGAGGTGAGCAGTTCTTC.

The chain recombines TRBV11-1 with TRBJ2-7; D is unclear. Germline lookup yields CDR1 SGHAT and CDR2 FQDESV (reference sequence). V was pared by 3 bases and J by 6 bases, with 9 bases between. There are 12 residues in the CDR3. The chain's CDR3 is CASSFEVGEQYF. CDR3 nucleotide sequence: TGTGCCAGCAGCTTCGAGGTCGGCGAGCAGTACTTC.

This clone has more than one count but fewer than ten. The rearrangement links TRBV27 to TRBJ1-1; D is uncertain. The germline gives CDR1 MNHEY, CDR2 SMNVEV (reference sequence). V was pared by 7 bases and J by 0 bases, with 9 bases between. The CDR3 totals 13 residues. CDR3 nucleotides: TGTGCCAGCAAAGAGCCCCTGAACACTGAAGCTTTCTTT. This codes for CASKEPLNTEAFF.

The V and J genes are TRBV7-2 and TRBJ2-3, with a weak D call TRBD2 (6 bases). V lost 2 bases and J lost 5, with 11 bases in between. The germline CDR1 and CDR2 sequences are SGHTA and FQGNSA. The CDR3 totals 14 residues. The CDR3 loop reads CASSLRPGVDTQYF. The CDR3, as DNA: TGTGCCAGCAGCTTACGCCCGGGAGTAGATACGCAGTATTTT.

This clone was recorded a few times. The chain links TRBV30 to TRBJ1-6, with D possibly TRBD1 on 6 matching bases. Trimming shortened V by 4 bases and J by 0 bases, and 10 bases separated the two germline ends. The germline CDR1 and CDR2 sequences are GTSNPN and SVGIG (reference sequence). CDR3 length: 15 residues. CDR3 DNA: TGTGCCTGGATCCCGGACAGCTCCTATAATTCACCCCTCCACTTT. It is translated as CAWIPDSSYNSPLHF. The variable domain in full, with the rest retrieved from reference TRBV30 and TRBJ1-6, is SQTIHQWPATLVQPVGSPLSLECTVEGTSNPNLYWYRQAAGRGLQLLFYSVGIGQISSEVPQNLSASRPQDRQFILSSKKLLLSDSGFYLCAWIPDSSYNSPLHFGNGTRLTVT.

J is TRBJ1-2 and V is TRBV6-6; the D is unclear. Germline V gene sequence: CDR1 MNHNY, CDR2 SVGAGI (reference sequence). This CDR3 contains 13 residues. V lost 2 bases and J lost 10, with 14 bases in between. This chain's CDR3 is CASSYADVLIYTF. In DNA form, the CDR3 reads TGTGCCAGCAGTTACGCGGACGTACTAATCTACACCTTC.

This clone was observed a single time. CDR3 protein: CASSFSPGGAETQYF. The CDR3 nucleotides read TGTGCCAGCAGTTTTTCCCCAGGGGGCGCAGAGACCCAGTACTTC. V is TRBV6-5 and J is TRBJ2-5; 8 nucleotides agree with TRBD1. With 4 bases clipped from V and 4 bases from J, the junction kept 8 bases outside the gene matches. Germline V lookup: CDR1 MNHEY, CDR2 SVGAGI. This CDR3 region has 15 residues.

This clone was counted a single time. This sequence joins TRBV12-5 and TRBJ1-1; perhaps TRBD1 as D (6 bases). This CDR3 region has 15 residues. CDR1 is LGHNT, CDR2 FRNRAP, per germline. The V end was cut by 5 bases, the J end by 1 base, with 14 bases between. Here the CDR3 reads CASGPWTAENTEAFF. CDR3 DNA sequence: TGTGCTAGTGGTCCGTGGACAGCCGAGAACACTGAAGCTTTCTTT.

This clone was detected once. The chain is built from TRBV10-3 and TRBJ2-2, with D perhaps matching TRBD1 (5 bases). The CDR3 has 14 residues. V lost 0 bases and J 7 bases, leaving 9 bases between the germline ends. CDR1 is ENHRY and CDR2 is SYGVKD in the germline V gene. Written as DNA, the CDR3 is TGTGCCATCAGTGAGTCCACCCAGGGCGGGGAGCTGTTTTTT. This codes for CAISESTQGGELFF.

The chain carries TRBV14 and TRBJ2-2, with a possible D match to TRBD2 (5 bases). Between the trimmed V and J ends, which lost 2 bases and 6 bases, there was a span of 7 bases. Germline CDR1 SGHDN, CDR2 FVKESK. This CDR3 has 13 residues. The chain's CDR3 is CASSQQAAGELFF. Here the CDR3 DNA reads TGTGCCAGCAGCCAACAAGCGGCCGGGGAGCTGTTTTTT.

The CDR3: CASSMDFSYNSPLHF. CDR3 bases: TGTGCCAGTAGTATGGATTTCTCCTATAATTCACCCCTCCACTTT. V usage is TRBV19 and J usage is TRBJ1-6; D call uncertain. Germline V lookup: CDR1 LNHDA, CDR2 SQIVND (reference sequence). There are 15 residues in the CDR3. The V end lost 3 bases, the J end lost 0 bases, and 6 bases lay between the germline ends. Full variable domain (remainder filled in from reference TRBV19 and TRBJ1-6): DGGITQSPKYLFRKEGQNVTLSCEQNLNHDAMYWYRQDPGQGLRLIYYSQIVNDFQKGDIAEGYSVSREKKESFPLTVTSAQKNPTAFYLCASSMDFSYNSPLHFGNGTRLTVT.

CDR3 amino acids: CAWRPRGSGSNQPQHF. CDR3 bases: TGTGCCTGGAGGCCCCGAGGATCGGGGAGCAATCAGCCCCAGCATTTT. The chain joins TRBV30 to TRBJ1-5; D not certain. This CDR3 contains 16 residues. With 3 bases removed from V and 1 base from J, the gap between germline ends came to 16 bases. Per germline, CDR1 GTSNPN and CDR2 SVGIG (reference sequence).

The J gene is TRBJ1-5, the V gene TRBV19; no reliable D call. Germline values: CDR1 LNHDA, CDR2 SQIVND (reference sequence). The CDR3 runs 15 residues. V lost 1 base and J 0 bases, leaving 7 bases between the germline ends. The CDR3 DNA is TGTGCCAGTAGTATAGGTAGAAATAGCAATCAGCCCCAGCATTTT. Translated: CASSIGRNSNQPQHF.

The V call is TRBV5-1, the J call TRBJ2-7; no clear D. Trimming took off 10 bases at V and 1 base at J, with 15 bases between the two ends. The CDR3 extends over 13 amino acids. The germline CDR1 and CDR2 sequences are SGHRS and YFSETQ. The CDR3: CAASVDASYEQYF. The CDR3 region has the DNA TGCGCCGCCTCCGTGGATGCTTCCTACGAGCAGTACTTC.

The chain combines TRBV18 with TRBJ2-1; 13 positions agree with TRBD2. The CDR3 is 20 residues long. V lost 1 base to trimming and J lost 6 bases; unmatched junction nucleotides: 15. CDR1 KGHSH and CDR2 LQKENI come from the germline V gene. The DNA for the CDR3 is TGTGCCAGCTCACCACGGAGGAGGACTAGCGGGAGAGGAAAAGTCAATGAGCAGTTCTTC. It codes for CASSPRRRTSGRGKVNEQFF.

The V gene is TRBV19, the J gene TRBJ1-2; perhaps TRBD1 as D (6 bases). Germline V lookup: CDR1 LNHDA, CDR2 SQIVND (reference sequence). V lost 1 base and J 1 base, leaving 7 bases between the germline ends. This CDR3 contains 14 residues. The CDR3 region is CASSIGTDNYGYTF. The CDR3 DNA reads TGTGCCAGTAGTATAGGGACAGATAACTATGGCTACACCTTC.

The genes are TRBV3-1 (or the pseudogene TRBV3-2) and TRBJ1-1; D unresolved. V was cut by 0 bases and J by 3 bases, with 8 bases left in between. Per the germline V gene, CDR1 is LGHDT and CDR2 is YNNKEL (reference sequence). This CDR3 has 14 residues. The CDR3 here is CASSQDREYTEAFF. The CDR3 DNA is TGTGCCAGCAGCCAAGATCGGGAATACACTGAAGCTTTCTTT.

Here the CDR3 DNA reads TGTGCCAGCAGCTTGCCTTGGGGAGGGGATACGCAGTATTTT. It encodes CASSLPWGGDTQYF. The gene calls are TRBV5-6 and TRBJ2-3; 7 bases agree with TRBD2. V shed 1 base, J shed 6 bases, and the junction held 5 bases outside the gene matches. This CDR3 has 14 residues. Germline CDR1 SGHDT, CDR2 YYEEEE.

The V call is TRBV5-1, the J call TRBJ2-3; D not certain. V dropped 6 bases and J dropped 1 base, with 15 bases sitting between them. There are 15 residues in the CDR3. The germline V gene has CDR1 SGHRS and CDR2 YFSETQ. The CDR3 sequence is CASNPLGLGTDTQYF. The CDR3 DNA reads as TGCGCCAGCAACCCACTCGGTTTGGGCACAGATACGCAGTATTTT.

This rearrangement joins TRBV5-5 to TRBJ1-3, with a weak D call TRBD1 (6 bases). Trimming pared 2 bases from V and 0 bases from J, leaving 15 bases between. CDR3 length equals 17 residues. The germline V gene has CDR1 SGHKS and CDR2 YYEKEE (reference sequence). The DNA of the CDR3 is TGTGCCAGCAGCTTACAGGGACCCTCTCTCTCTGGAAACACCATATATTTT. This encodes CASSLQGPSLSGNTIYF.